This T cell receptor (beta chain) originates from a study of T cells in Graves' hyperthyroidism and ophthalmopathy. At the level of the study: Peripheral blood sampling occurred at initial diagnosis, before any treatment. Overall study results and limits: Expanded thyroid clonotypes (above 0.001) were mostly also found in blood.

TCR beta CDR3 regions were amplified from RNA. TCR CDR3 underwent first-round RT-PCR with the HTBI primer set. MiXCR, applied by TCRdb to the multiplex PCR reads, yields one record per CDR3 protein. The data contain 350,000 or so distinct CDR3 sequences, 17% of them singletons. This clonotype was seen ten or more times. What it recognizes is unknown. These patients, aged 18 to 65, had recently diagnosed hyperthyroidism lasting under 2 months. Progressors' blood was drawn at hyperthyroidism diagnosis, before ophthalmopathy symptoms. The CDR3 totals 16 residues. From germline, CDR1 is LNHDA and CDR2 SQIVND (reference sequence). V dropped 5 bases and J dropped 0 bases, with 16 bases sitting between them.

The sample consisted of blood. The chain carries TRBV19 and TRBJ1-1, with D unresolved. The receptor's source is a woman in her twenties or thirties with Graves' hyperthyroidism that later progressed to Graves' ophthalmopathy. The CDR3 DNA reads as TGTGCCAGTAGTGCGCAGAAGGGCGGGATGAACACTGAAGCTTTCTTT. Protein sequence: CASSAQKGGMNTEAFF.